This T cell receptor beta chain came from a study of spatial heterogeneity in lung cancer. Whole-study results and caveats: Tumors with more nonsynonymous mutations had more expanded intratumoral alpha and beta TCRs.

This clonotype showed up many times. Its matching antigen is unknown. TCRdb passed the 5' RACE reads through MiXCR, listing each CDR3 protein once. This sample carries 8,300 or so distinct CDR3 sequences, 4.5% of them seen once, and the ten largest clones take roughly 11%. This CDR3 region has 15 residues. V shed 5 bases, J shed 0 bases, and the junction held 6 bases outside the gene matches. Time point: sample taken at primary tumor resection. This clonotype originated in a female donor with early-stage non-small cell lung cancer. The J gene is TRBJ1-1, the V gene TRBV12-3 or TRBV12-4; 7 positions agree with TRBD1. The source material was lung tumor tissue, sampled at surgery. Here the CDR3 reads CASSLRTGMNTEAFF. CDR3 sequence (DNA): TGTGCCAGCAGTCTAAGGACAGGCATGAACACTGAAGCTTTCTTT.